The 11 T cell receptor beta chains in this list originate from one sample, sequenced in a study of metastatic and nonmetastatic thyroid tumors. With MiXCR, TCRdb called clones anew from the PCR reads. The sample lists some 20,000 clones; 20% to 25% were seen once. No patient received treatment before thyroid surgery. The sequenced sample consisted of blood. The receptors derive from a male donor with papillary thyroid cancer or a benign thyroid nodule (not recorded which). Some clones in this sample may be carry-over from other donors' samples.

On this clone: This could be a read error, since a much larger clone is one nucleotide away. V usage is TRBV20-1 and J usage is TRBJ2-3, with D maybe TRBD2 (5 bases). V was cut by 5 bases and J by 0 bases, with 12 bases left in between. This CDR3 comprises 14 residues. Germline V gene lookup returns CDR1 DFQATT and CDR2 SNEGSKA (reference sequence). CDR3 nucleotides: TGCAGTGCTTGTGCGGAGGTAAGCACAGATACGCAGTATTTT. Its translation: CSACAEVSTDTQYF.

The V call is TRBV19, the J call TRBJ1-2; D gene ambiguous. The CDR3 consists of 15 residues. V was pared by 6 bases and J by 0 bases, with 14 bases between. Germline CDR1 and CDR2: LNHDA and SQIVND (reference sequence). The CDR3 region has the DNA TGTGCCAGTAGCCCGACCTGGAGATCTAACTATGGCTACACCTTC. Translation: CASSPTWRSNYGYTF.

A remark on this clone: This may arise from a read error, as a much more abundant clone is one base away. The V and J genes are TRBV7-9 and TRBJ1-6; possibly TRBD1 for D (5 bases). The CDR3 totals 15 residues. Per germline, CDR1 SEHNR and CDR2 FQNEAQ (reference sequence). Between the trimmed V and J ends, which lost 7 bases and 5 bases, there was a span of 15 bases. CDR3 sequence reads: CASIPGGGNNSPLHF. The CDR3 DNA reads TGTGCCAGCATCCCTGGTGGGGGGAATAATTCACCCCTCCACTTT.

V usage is TRBV6-1 and J usage is TRBJ2-2; a weak D match, TRBD2 (7 bases). Trimming took 8 bases from V and 5 from J, leaving 15 bases between them. Germline lookup yields CDR1 MNHNS and CDR2 SASEGT. This CDR3 has 14 amino acids. The DNA of the CDR3 is TGTGCCAGCCTGGGGAGGGGGTCGACCGGGGAGCTGTTTTTT. Translation: CASLGRGSTGELFF.

In this sample, this clone turned up many times. V and J are TRBV6-1 and TRBJ2-7, with 9 bases lining up with TRBD1. The CDR3 is 14 amino acids. V shed 6 bases and J 7 bases; nucleotides not matched to a gene: 10. The germline V gene has CDR1 MNHNS and CDR2 SASEGT. CDR3 protein: CASRSGTGPWEQYF. CDR3 DNA: TGTGCCAGCAGATCCGGGACAGGGCCTTGGGAGCAGTACTTC.

With regard to this clone: A much larger clone sits a single nucleotide away, making a read error possible. The chain couples TRBV11-1 to TRBJ2-2, with D unresolved. The germline V gene has CDR1 SGHAT and CDR2 FQDESV (reference sequence). The CDR3 has 16 residues. Trimming left V 0 bases short and J 5 bases short, with 13 bases between. The CDR3 sequence: CASSLARTDRTGELFF. The CDR3 DNA follows: TGTGCCAGCAGCTTAGCGCGGACGGATCGAACCGGGGAGCTGTTTTTT. Full variable domain (missing parts from reference TRBV11-1 and TRBJ2-2): EAEVAQSPRYKITEKSQAVAFWCDPISGHATLYWYRQILGQGPELLVQFQDESVVDDSQLPKDRFSAERLKGVDSTLKIQPAELGDSAMYLCASSLARTDRTGELFFGEGSRLTVL.

This clone was observed at least ten times. The genes are TRBV20-1 and TRBJ1-6; D is unclear. The CDR3 has 15 residues. Trimming left V 0 bases short and J 9 bases short, with 15 bases between. CDR1 is DFQATT, CDR2 SNEGSKA, per germline (reference sequence). CDR3 nucleotides: TGCAGTGCTAGAGACGCCGGGTCCCAAGCTTCACCCCTCCACTTT. Translated: CSARDAGSQASPLHF.

This clone came up many times. This chain connects TRBV5-1 to TRBJ2-7, with D uncertain. Between the trimmed V and J ends, which lost 1 base and 4 bases, there was a span of 0 bases. Germline CDR1 SGHRS, CDR2 YFSETQ. The CDR3 runs to 10 residues. In DNA form, the CDR3 reads TGCGCCAGCAGCTTGTACGAGCAGTACTTC. Protein sequence: CASSLYEQYF.

The chain links TRBV20-1 to TRBJ2-3; D remains unclear. CDR1 and CDR2 from the germline V gene are DFQATT and SNEGSKA (reference sequence). The CDR3 consists of 15 residues. V shed 1 base and J shed 2 bases, with 13 bases lying between them. CDR3 residues: CSARAHSRVTDTQYF. CDR3 sequence (DNA): TGCAGTGCTAGAGCACACTCAAGGGTCACAGATACGCAGTATTTT.

The chain employs TRBV6-1 and TRBJ2-2; 11 bases match TRBD1. Unmatched junction bases numbered 3, after V lost 8 bases and J lost 4 bases. The CDR3 is 14 residues long. CDR1 is MNHNS and CDR2 is SASEGT in the germline V gene. The CDR3 region has the DNA TGTGCCAGCCATGGACAGGGGGCCACCGGGGAGCTGTTTTTT. The encoded protein is CASHGQGATGELFF.

This chain joins TRBV7-9 and TRBJ1-5; D might be TRBD1 (5 bases). Germline lookup yields CDR1 SEHNR and CDR2 FQNEAQ (reference sequence). V was clipped by 2 bases and J by 6 bases, with 8 bases between them. The CDR3 sequence is 13 residues long. CDR3 in DNA: TGTGCCAGCAGCTTACTACAGGTTCAGCCCCAGCATTTT. It codes for CASSLLQVQPQHF. Variable domain in full (rest from reference TRBV7-9 and TRBJ1-5): DTGVSQNPRHKITKRGQNVTFRCDPISEHNRLYWYRQTLGQGPEFLTYFQNEAQLEKSRLLSDRFSAERPKGSFSTLEIQRTEQGDSAMYLCASSLLQVQPQHFGDGTRLSIL.